Following are 25 T cell receptor beta chains from one sample sequenced in a study of blood T cell repertoires in COVID-19 (dated by TCRdb to about 2020). Library construction relied on the immunoSEQ multiplex PCR assay. TCRdb mirrors the immuneACCESS table, restricted to in-frame sequences. Some clones are absent from its copies; in checked studies, under half trace to an unresolved V gene, and the reason for the others is unknown. Recorded for this sample are some 200,000 clones; 84% of them occurred a single time. Of the sample, about 1.5% falls within the top ten clones. Sequenced: peripheral blood. All receptors come from a woman in her forties who had recovered from COVID-19.

This chain uses TRBV20-1 with TRBJ1-2; no definite D call. Trimming left V 0 bases short and J 11 bases short, with 7 bases between. This CDR3 has 10 amino acids. The V gene's germline CDR1 is DFQATT and CDR2 SNEGSKA (reference sequence). CDR3 in DNA: TGCAGTGCTAGAGATCAGACTTACACCTTC. This codes for CSARDQTYTF.

The rearrangement uses TRBV28 and TRBJ1-6; D is unclear. CDR1 is MDHEN and CDR2 is SYDVKM in the germline V gene. There are 13 residues in the CDR3. V lost 8 bases, J lost 9 bases, and 14 bases lay in between. CDR3: CASSLNQISPLHF. The CDR3 coding sequence is TGTGCCAGCTCCTTAAATCAGATTTCACCCCTCCACTTT.

Regarding this clone: As the CDR3 is not closed by the conserved phenylalanine or tryptophan, this likely results from a read error. The DNA is left out, because the CDR3 cannot be placed on it with certainty; the CDR3 is given as TCRdb lists it. The rearrangement joins TRBV21-1 to TRBJ1-2. TRBV21-1 is marked as a pseudogene. The CDR3 comprises 12 residues, both ends counted. CDR3 amino acids: CASKRPTQGWWV.

The gene calls are TRBV5-6 and TRBJ2-2; D ambiguous. V dropped 4 bases and J dropped 6 bases, with 13 bases sitting between them. Germline values: CDR1 SGHDT, CDR2 YYEEEE. The CDR3 length is 14 residues. For the CDR3, the DNA is TGTGCCAGCAGCGGCTACGGGTTTGCCGGGGAGCTGTTTTTT. It encodes CASSGYGFAGELFF.

The rearrangement uses TRBV6-5 and TRBJ1-4; D is undetermined. This CDR3 is 15 amino acids long. Trimming cost V 5 bases and J 8 bases, with 18 bases left between them. CDR1 is MNHEY, CDR2 SVGAGI, per germline. The CDR3 region is CASSIQTGSGEKLFF. The CDR3 DNA reads TGTGCCAGCAGTATACAAACCGGGAGTGGCGAAAAACTGTTTTTT.

In this sample, this clone turned up once. The chain combines TRBV5-1 with TRBJ1-2; the match to TRBD1 covers 7 bases. CDR3 length: 13 amino acids. Germline values: CDR1 SGHRS, CDR2 YFSETQ. Trimming cost V 7 bases and J 10 bases; bases outside gene matches: 13. For the CDR3, the DNA is TGCGCCAGCGGGGAAACAGGGGAAATGGACTACACCTTC. Amino acids: CASGETGEMDYTF. Variable domain in full (rest from reference TRBV5-1 and TRBJ1-2): KAGVTQTPRYLIKTRGQQVTLSCSPISGHRSVSWYQQTPGQGLQFLFEYFSETQRNKGNFPGRFSGRQFSNSRSEMNVSTLELGDSALYLCASGETGEMDYTFGSGTRLTVV.

This clone was seen more than once but under ten times. V usage is TRBV30 and J usage is TRBJ2-7, with unresolved D. Germline V CDR1 and CDR2: GTSNPN, SVGIG (reference sequence). The ends were cut back, 3 bases at V and 0 bases at J, with 6 bases in the middle. CDR3 size: 12 residues. CDR3 amino acids: CAWSLTSYEQYF. The CDR3 DNA sequence: TGTGCCTGGAGCCTAACCTCCTACGAGCAGTACTTC.

V usage is TRBV7-8 and J usage is TRBJ2-1; 10 positions match TRBD2. Germline V gives CDR1 SGHVS, CDR2 FQNEAQ. The trim removed 2 bases at V and 6 bases at J, leaving 4 bases unmatched. CDR3 length: 15 amino acids. The CDR3 region has the DNA TGTGCCAGCAGCTTACGTCTAGCGGGGGTCAATGAGCAGTTCTTC. Amino acid sequence: CASSLRLAGVNEQFF.

This chain links TRBV6-5 with TRBJ1-1, with D unclear. Germline CDR1 reads MNHEY; CDR2 reads SVGAGI. V lost 4 bases and J 0 bases, leaving 12 bases between the germline ends. The CDR3 covers 15 residues. CDR3 DNA: TGTGCCAGCAGTTTGGAAAACAGATTGAACACTGAAGCTTTCTTT. Translating gives CASSLENRLNTEAFF.

The chain recombines TRBV11-3 with TRBJ2-1, with 9 bases identical to TRBD2. Losses at the gene ends were 0 bases for V and 2 bases for J; bases not matched to a gene: 2. The length of the CDR3 is 16 residues. The germline gives CDR1 SGHNT, CDR2 YENEEA. The CDR3 spells CASSLEAGGTYNEQFF. The CDR3 nucleotides read TGTGCCAGCAGCTTAGAAGCGGGGGGAACCTACAATGAGCAGTTCTTC.

CDR3 loop: CASSPTPGGSNSPLHF. In DNA form, the CDR3 reads TGCGCCAGCAGCCCCACTCCCGGGGGGTCTAATTCACCCCTCCACTTT. The V and J genes are TRBV4-3 and TRBJ1-6; perhaps TRBD1 as D (5 bases). Trimming pared 4 bases from V and 6 bases from J, leaving 16 bases between. The CDR3 is 16 residues long. Germline values: CDR1 LGHNA, CDR2 YSLEER.

The chain recombines TRBV2 with TRBJ1-6; D gene uncertain. This CDR3 is built from 15 residues. Per germline, CDR1 SNHLY and CDR2 FYNNEI. The ends were cut back, 3 bases at V and 9 bases at J, with 15 bases in the middle. The CDR3 protein is CASSDKTRSASPLHF. DNA of the CDR3: TGTGCCAGCAGTGACAAGACGCGGAGTGCTTCACCCCTCCACTTT.

The rearrangement joins TRBV4-1 to TRBJ1-1, with D uncertain. Trimming removed 0 bases from V and 0 bases from J, with 5 bases in between. Germline V lookup: CDR1 MGHRA, CDR2 YSYEKL. The CDR3 extends over 14 amino acids. CDR3 amino acids: CASSQEQLNTEAFF. CDR3 bases: TGCGCCAGCAGCCAAGAACAGTTGAACACTGAAGCTTTCTTT.

This sequence joins TRBV28 and TRBJ2-7; 12 bases are shared with TRBD1. V was clipped by 3 bases and J by 1 base; unmatched bases: 7. Germline V gene data show CDR1 as MDHEN and CDR2 as SYDVKM. The CDR3 extends over 17 amino acids. In nucleotides, the CDR3 is TGTGCCAGCAGTTTTGGGACAGGGGGCCCCCAGTCCTACGAGCAGTACTTC. Its protein product is CASSFGTGGPQSYEQYF.

This chain uses TRBV29-1 with TRBJ2-7; 7 bases fit TRBD1. V gave up 4 bases and J gave up 2 bases; unmatched junction bases: 5. The CDR3 has 13 residues. The germline V gene has CDR1 SQVTM and CDR2 ANQGSEA. This CDR3 reads CSVGTGGPYEQYF. The CDR3 DNA sequence: TGCAGCGTTGGGACAGGAGGACCCTACGAGCAGTACTTC.

The J gene is TRBJ1-2, the V gene TRBV4-2, with 9 bases aligning to TRBD1. CDR1 LGHNA and CDR2 YNFKEQ come from the germline V gene. The V segment lost 1 base and the J segment 1 base; nucleotides outside the gene matches: 4. This CDR3 comprises 16 residues. CDR3 sequence reads: CASSQGTGVHNYGYTF. The CDR3 region has the DNA TGTGCCAGCAGCCAAGGGACAGGGGTGCATAACTATGGCTACACCTTC.

The chain uses TRBV9 and TRBJ1-3; D uncertain. CDR1 is SGDLS and CDR2 is YYNGEE in the germline V gene. Deletions cut 4 bases from V and 0 bases from J, with 11 bases between. This CDR3 is 15 amino acids long. CDR3 bases: TGTGCCAGCAGCATGTACGGCGGCTCTGGAAACACCATATATTTT. It encodes CASSMYGGSGNTIYF.

V gene TRBV5-6 combines with J gene TRBJ2-3, with D perhaps TRBD1 (6 bases). The V end was cut by 4 bases, the J end by 1 base, with 16 bases between. This CDR3 contains 16 residues. Germline V CDR1 and CDR2: SGHDT, YYEEEE. CDR3 residues: CASSRSTGSGTDTQYF. The CDR3 region has the DNA TGTGCCAGCAGCCGCTCTACAGGGTCGGGCACAGATACGCAGTATTTT.

The J gene is TRBJ2-7, the V gene TRBV12-3 or TRBV12-4, with a possible D match to TRBD1 (6 bases). Between the trimmed V and J ends, which lost 6 bases and 3 bases, there was a span of 12 bases. The CDR3 loop spans 13 amino acids. The chain's CDR3 is CASRPTGNYEQYF. The DNA of the CDR3 is TGTGCCAGCAGACCGACAGGAAACTACGAGCAGTACTTC.

CDR3 DNA sequence: TGTGCCAGCAGTTCCCGAACAGCGGGGTGGGGCAATGAGCAGTTCTTC. Amino acid sequence: CASSSRTAGWGNEQFF. The J gene is TRBJ2-1, the V gene TRBV6-5, with 7 bases fitting TRBD2. J lost 6 bases, V lost 4 bases, and 12 bases had no gene match. CDR3 length equals 16 residues. Looked up from germline, CDR1 is MNHEY and CDR2 is SVGAGI.

The rearrangement uses TRBV6-5 and TRBJ1-2; D gene ambiguous. The CDR3 has 13 amino acids. Germline lookup yields CDR1 MNHEY and CDR2 SVGAGI. V lost 6 bases to trimming and J lost 1 base, with 9 bases between them. The CDR3 spells CASRVEINYGYTF. In DNA form, the CDR3 reads TGTGCCAGCAGGGTTGAGATTAACTATGGCTACACCTTC.

The gene calls are TRBV5-1 and TRBJ1-2; 9 bases are shared with TRBD1. The CDR3 contains 14 residues. Germline lookup yields CDR1 SGHRS and CDR2 YFSETQ. V lost 3 bases to trimming and J lost 6 bases; unmatched junction nucleotides: 6. The CDR3 region is CASSSGQGTNGYTF. CDR3 in DNA: TGCGCCAGCAGCTCGGGACAGGGAACCAATGGCTACACCTTC.

The V gene is TRBV5-1, the J gene TRBJ2-5, with TRBD2 matching 11 bases. J gave up 3 bases and V 5 bases, and 3 bases lay outside the gene matches. The germline gives CDR1 SGHRS, CDR2 YFSETQ. This CDR3 is built from 14 residues. CDR3 nucleotide sequence: TGCGCCAGCAGGGGGACTAGCGGCGAAGAGACCCAGTACTTC. Protein sequence: CASRGTSGEETQYF.

This chain connects TRBV28 to TRBJ1-2, with D perhaps matching TRBD1 (6 bases). Germline assignment: CDR1 MDHEN and CDR2 SYDVKM. The V end lost 6 bases, the J end lost 5 bases, and 19 bases lay between the germline ends. This CDR3 comprises 15 residues. CDR3 bases: TGTGCCAGCAGCACTACACAGGGCAAAGGGTATGGCTACACCTTC. It specifies CASSTTQGKGYGYTF.

The gene calls are TRBV24-1 and TRBJ2-1; no reliable D call. The CDR3 loop spans 13 amino acids. V was pared by 3 bases and J by 3 bases, with 5 bases between. Germline loops: CDR1 KGHDR, CDR2 SFDVKD. Written as DNA, the CDR3 is TGTGCCACCAGTGATCCCGGCTACAATGAGCAGTTCTTC. Amino acid sequence: CATSDPGYNEQFF.